This T cell receptor (beta chain) emerged from a study of naive and memory T cell subsets (dated by TCRdb to the late 2010s). Regarding the study in general: The study applied an open-source, UMI-based TCR alpha and beta sequencing pipeline to sorted naive and memory peripheral blood T cell subsets. The functional CMV T cell responses agreed completely with IgG serology results. RNA was DNase-treated and reverse transcribed with TCR constant-region primers, mostly using SuperScript III.

The library was made by UMI-ligation and nested PCR. An equimolar mix of two oligonucleotides covering both TRBC1 and TRBC2 was used as the beta constant-region primer. A single-stranded oligonucleotide carrying the SP2 primer and a 12-nucleotide UMI was ligated to the 3' end of the cDNA by T4 RNA ligase 1. The ligated cDNA went through four rounds of PCR with nested alpha and beta constant-region primers together with the SP2 primer. The ligation reaction was kept at 16 degrees C for about 20-24 hours. To avoid over-amplification, PCR2 was usually performed as a SYBR Green qPCR and halted once a predetermined threshold was reached. Apart from the first purification, every purification step used Agencourt AMPure XP magnetic beads. Library quantification was done by Qubit, followed by a TapeStation check on which the main peak was expected at around 650 bp. Pooled libraries were sequenced on an Illumina MiSeq with v2 2x251 paired-end kits, typically giving about 0.95-2.2 million reads per sample. Each sample library was pooled at approximately 3.7 nM, and roughly 5-8% PhiX was included to improve cluster recognition. In the authors' own workflow: FASTQ reads processed by Demultiplexor were assigned V and J genes by Decombinator through tag matching that tolerated a single base-pair mismatch. By using UMIs, Collapsinator corrected both sequencing errors and the frequency errors caused by PCR heterogeneity. CDR3Translator translated TCRs and extracted CDR3s from the conserved cysteine to the FGXG phenylalanine, flagging non-productive sequences. Repertoires were subsampled to equal numbers of UMI-defined TCRs before Gini, Shannon entropy and inverse Simpson indices were calculated. Power-law fits to clonotype abundance distributions were performed by maximum likelihood within the linear range. On one naive CD8 sample, the pipeline and MIGEC gave similar UMI counts, unique TCR numbers and clonal distributions. A set of several thousand CMV-associated CDR3 sequences, compiled from VDJdb and a published dataset, was used to search the repertoires. TCRdb handled the public reads itself, with Q25 trimming in fastp and clone calling in MiXCR, and kept productive beta chains. Merged by CDR3 protein, the rows form single entries marked with the most common genes and DNA. What appears here as the V and J calls and clone size reflects TCRdb's work, not the paper's. The sample yields 81,000 or so distinct CDR3 sequences; more than 6.5% were counted once. The ten largest make up around 1.6% of the sample.

This clonotype was detected ten times or more. What this receptor recognizes is not known. There are no base qualities to consult, and no much larger clone falls within one base. What the research found in general, with its limitations: After error correction, only a single occurrence was seen for over 85% of naive TCR sequences, so much steeper abundance distributions were produced than in memory subsets. Gini index rose and Shannon and inverse Simpson diversity fell from naive through CM, EM and EMRA in both CD4 and CD8 cells. RNA-based TCR counts may be influenced by expression changes linked to T cell activation and differentiation. TCR abundance followed a power law whose exponent differed between naive and memory subsets but was consistent across the three individuals. No ground truth was available to validate the repertoire findings for the naive and memory subsets. Clonotypes were defined as single alpha or beta chain sequences, not paired alpha/beta receptors.

V loses 0 bases at its end and J loses 5 bases; junction bases beyond the gene matches: 13. CDR1 and CDR2 are drawn from the germline V gene: SGHRS, YFSETQ. The CDR3 sequence holds 17 residues, the cysteine and phenylalanine included. Just the 51-base CDR3 DNA is kept, in frame starting at base 1. TCR alpha and beta chain libraries were amplified separately from the second PCR step onward. Donor CMV status was determined by IFNgamma production from CD4+ T cells after overnight stimulation of fresh PBMCs with CMV viral lysate. CD4 T cells were positively selected using Miltenyi beads, after which CD8 T cells were positively selected from the CD4-negative fraction. Cells stained for CD3, CD4, CD8, CD45RA, CD27 and a live/dead dye were sorted on a BD Aria II into four subsets by CD45RA and CD27. Blood was obtained from a few healthy volunteers, and the blood from each volunteer was fractionated into CD4 and CD8 T cells and subsequently into four differentiation subsets. About 110 ml of peripheral blood was taken from each donor, and PBMC were separated by density-gradient centrifugation on Ficoll-Paque PLUS. After sorting, cells were lysed in RLT buffer, RNA was extracted using a Qiagen RNeasy kit, and the extracted RNA was stored at -80 degrees C.

The receptor comes from a human donor in good health. The rearranged chain carries TRBV5-1 and TRBJ2-7; TRBD1 agrees with 8 junctional bases. Source material: central memory CD4+ T cells from blood. The cell subset or site label here, explained by the study, means: central memory, CD45RA- CD27+. The bases read TGCGCCAGCAGCTTGGCCGCCTTGGACAGGGCCATGGACGAGCAGTACTTC. This codes for CASSLAALDRAMDEQYF.